This T cell receptor beta chain was found in a study of T-cell reconstitution after alpha-beta-depleted transplantation in children. Unique molecular identifiers featured in how the TCRbeta library was prepared. TCRdb recomputed calls from the PCR reads with MiXCR, one row per CDR3 protein. The sample contains about 460,000 distinct CDR3 sequences, around 13% of which appear only once. The CDR3 length equals 11 residues, ends included. Germline loops: CDR1 SQVTM, CDR2 ANQGSEA. This clonotype was picked up many times. In this CDR3 the conserved last residue, phenylalanine or tryptophan, is missing, so a read error is likely. The limits of the CDR3 on the DNA are not certain, so only TCRdb's listed CDR3 is given.

Specimen: PBMCs from the stem cell graft donor, collected from the stem cell graft. The chain links TRBV29-1 to TRBJ2-1; the D segment call TRBD2 is taken from the table without a DNA check. This sequence originates from a human donor who donated a stem cell graft to a child with combined immunodeficiency. The CDR3: CSVPRAWNNGI.